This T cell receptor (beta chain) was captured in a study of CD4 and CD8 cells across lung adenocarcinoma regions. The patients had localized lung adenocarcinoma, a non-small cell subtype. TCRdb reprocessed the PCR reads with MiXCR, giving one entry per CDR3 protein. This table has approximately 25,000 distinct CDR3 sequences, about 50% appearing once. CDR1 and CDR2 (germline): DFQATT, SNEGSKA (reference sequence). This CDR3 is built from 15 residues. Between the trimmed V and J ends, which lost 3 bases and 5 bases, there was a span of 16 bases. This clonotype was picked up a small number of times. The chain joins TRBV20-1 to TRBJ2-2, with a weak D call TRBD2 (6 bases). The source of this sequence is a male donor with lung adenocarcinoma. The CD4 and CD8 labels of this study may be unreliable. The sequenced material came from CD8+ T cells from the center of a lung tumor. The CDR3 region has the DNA TGCAGTGCTAGGGACCTTGGGACTCCAACCGGGGAGCTGTTTTTT. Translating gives CSARDLGTPTGELFF.